Shown below are 16 T cell receptor beta chains from a single sample sequenced in a study of blood T cell repertoires in COVID-19. Generated by immunoSEQ multiplex PCR, the TCRdb table keeps only in-frame clones and is missing some. The table has a few hundred thousand clones, more than 75% seen once; the top ten hold roughly 13%. The sequenced material came from peripheral blood. The receptors originated from a human donor in a cohort sampled during active COVID-19.

The chain is built from TRBV5-1 and TRBJ1-1, with D hard to call. Germline loops: CDR1 SGHRS, CDR2 YFSETQ. Deletions cut 0 bases from V and 3 bases from J, with 9 bases between. The CDR3 has 14 amino acids. The CDR3 reads CASSLASVDTEAFF. CDR3 bases: TGCGCCAGCAGCTTGGCCTCGGTGGACACTGAAGCTTTCTTT.

The genes are TRBV7-8 and TRBJ1-6; D unresolved. Germline V gene sequence: CDR1 SGHVS, CDR2 FQNEAQ. This CDR3 comprises 18 residues. V lost 0 bases to trimming and J lost 0 bases, with 12 bases between them. The CDR3 coding sequence is TGTGCCAGCAGCTTAGCCGTTACTGATAGCTCCTATAATTCACCCCTCCACTTT. Protein product: CASSLAVTDSSYNSPLHF.

The gene calls are TRBV28 and TRBJ2-5; TRBD1 matches 7 bases. In germline, CDR1 is MDHEN, CDR2 SYDVKM. There are 15 residues in the CDR3. V was clipped by 6 bases and J by 2 bases; unmatched bases: 9. CDR3 DNA: TGTGCCAGCAGCCCTTTGGGGACAGTACAAGAGACCCAGTACTTC. It is translated as CASSPLGTVQETQYF.

The chain joins TRBV7-3 to TRBJ2-1; 9 bases match TRBD1. Germline-derived CDR1 and CDR2 are SGHTA and FQGTGA. The CDR3 has 15 residues. After removal of 3 bases from V and 4 bases from J, the junction contained 4 bases not matched to a gene. CDR3 coding DNA: TGTGCCAGCAGCTTGGGACAGGGACGGTACAATGAGCAGTTCTTC. The encoded protein is CASSLGQGRYNEQFF.

This clone was seen a single time. The V and J genes are TRBV9 and TRBJ1-4, with a tentative D call TRBD1 (6 bases). The germline V gene has CDR1 SGDLS and CDR2 YYNGEE. The CDR3 sequence is 12 residues long. Trimming took off 4 bases at V and 11 bases at J, with 12 bases between the two ends. The CDR3 loop is CASSPEGDKLFF. Written as DNA, the CDR3 is TGTGCCAGCAGCCCCGAGGGGGATAAACTGTTTTTT.

The chain couples TRBV6-1 to TRBJ1-2; TRBD1 matches at 7 bases. This CDR3 is built from 15 residues. The J segment lost 2 bases and the V segment lost 0 bases, leaving 3 bases of the junction unmatched. CDR1 is MNHNS, CDR2 SASEGT, per germline. The CDR3 sequence is CASSEAGQYNYGYTF. CDR3 in DNA: TGTGCCAGCAGTGAAGCGGGACAGTACAACTATGGCTACACCTTC.

CDR3: CASSPSGGLYNEQFF. The CDR3 DNA sequence: TGTGCCAGCAGTCCCTCAGGGGGCCTCTACAATGAGCAGTTCTTC. V is TRBV6-2 or TRBV6-3 and J is TRBJ2-1; 8 positions agree with TRBD1. V shed 5 bases, J shed 3 bases, and the junction held 6 bases outside the gene matches. The germline gives CDR1 MNHEY, CDR2 SVGEGT. The CDR3 contains 15 residues.

V usage is TRBV5-5 and J usage is TRBJ2-7; D unclear. Germline V lookup: CDR1 SGHKS, CDR2 YYEKEE (reference sequence). V lost 1 base, J lost 7 bases, and 12 bases lay in between. This CDR3 is built from 13 residues. The DNA of the CDR3 is TGTGCCAGCAGCTTGTCTATAGCCCGGGAGCAGTACTTC. Translated: CASSLSIAREQYF. The full variable domain, in which reference TRBV5-5 and TRBJ2-7 provide the parts outside the CDR3, is DAGVTQSPTHLIKTRGQQVTLRCSPISGHKSVSWYQQVLGQGPQFIFQYYEKEERGRGNFPDRFSARQFPNYSSELNVNALLLGDSALYLCASSLSIAREQYFGPGTRLTVT.

Only one count was recorded for this clone. CDR3 DNA: TGTGCCACCAGCAGAGAAGCCTCCTTCAGGGATACGCAGTATTTT. It is translated as CATSREASFRDTQYF. This chain links TRBV15 with TRBJ2-3; D is ambiguous. The CDR3 is 15 amino acids. V lost 0 bases to trimming and J lost 6 bases, with 13 bases between them. The V gene's germline CDR1 is LNHNV and CDR2 YYDKDF (reference sequence).

The chain has TRBV2 and TRBJ1-1; maybe TRBD1 (6 bases). In germline, CDR1 is SNHLY, CDR2 FYNNEI. This CDR3 has 13 amino acids. V lost 7 bases and J lost 4, with 13 bases in between. The CDR3 DNA reads as TGTGCCAGCACCAAAACAGGGCGCACTGAAGCTTTCTTT. It specifies CASTKTGRTEAFF.

The V gene is TRBV24-1, the J gene TRBJ2-3; TRBD1 is a possible D gene (6 bases). Between the trimmed V and J ends, which lost 4 bases and 0 bases, there was a span of 16 bases. This CDR3 is 17 amino acids long. Germline V lookup: CDR1 KGHDR, CDR2 SFDVKD. The CDR3 DNA reads as TGTGCCACCAGTGACCAGCGGAGGACAGCTAGCACAGATACGCAGTATTTT. It encodes CATSDQRRTASTDTQYF.

The chain carries TRBV9 and TRBJ1-6; TRBD1 matches at 7 bases. Germline V gene data show CDR1 as SGDLS and CDR2 as YYNGEE. The CDR3 has 17 residues. J lost 3 bases, V lost 3 bases, and 9 bases had no gene match. This CDR3 reads CASSGETGSLYNSPLHF. CDR3 DNA: TGTGCCAGCAGCGGAGAGACAGGGTCCCTCTATAATTCACCCCTCCACTTT.

The rearrangement joins TRBV5-5 to TRBJ2-6, with TRBD1 identical over 7 bases. CDR1 and CDR2 (germline): SGHKS, YYEKEE (reference sequence). This CDR3 comprises 17 residues. V trimming: 0 bases; J trimming: 0 bases; junction bases outside the gene matches: 3. The CDR3 reads CASSLGTGLSGANVLTF. The DNA for the CDR3 is TGTGCCAGCAGCTTGGGGACAGGCCTCTCTGGGGCCAACGTCCTGACTTTC.

The chain recombines TRBV15 with TRBJ2-7, with 7 bases lining up with TRBD1. The length of the CDR3 is 14 residues. Germline loops: CDR1 LNHNV, CDR2 YYDKDF (reference sequence). V lost 5 bases to trimming and J lost 2 bases; unmatched junction nucleotides: 6. CDR3 nucleotide sequence: TGTGCCACCAGCGGAACAGGGGTGACCTACGAGCAGTACTTC. Amino acid sequence: CATSGTGVTYEQYF.

The chain couples TRBV27 to TRBJ1-2, with D possibly matching TRBD1 (5 bases). V gave up 4 bases and J gave up 3 bases, with 12 bases separating them. The CDR3 covers 14 residues. CDR1 is MNHEY and CDR2 is SMNVEV in the germline V gene (reference sequence). The chain's CDR3 is CASSWTRGDYGYTF. DNA of the CDR3: TGTGCCAGCAGTTGGACCCGGGGGGACTATGGCTACACCTTC.

V gene TRBV18 combines with J gene TRBJ1-1, with no clear D. The germline V and J ends were trimmed by 3 bases and 4 bases, with 18 bases remaining between them. CDR1 and CDR2 (germline): KGHSH, LQKENI. CDR3 length equals 16 residues. The CDR3 nucleotides are TGTGCCAGCTCACCTGTGACCGAGGTGGCGGGCACTGAAGCTTTCTTT. This sequence encodes CASSPVTEVAGTEAFF.